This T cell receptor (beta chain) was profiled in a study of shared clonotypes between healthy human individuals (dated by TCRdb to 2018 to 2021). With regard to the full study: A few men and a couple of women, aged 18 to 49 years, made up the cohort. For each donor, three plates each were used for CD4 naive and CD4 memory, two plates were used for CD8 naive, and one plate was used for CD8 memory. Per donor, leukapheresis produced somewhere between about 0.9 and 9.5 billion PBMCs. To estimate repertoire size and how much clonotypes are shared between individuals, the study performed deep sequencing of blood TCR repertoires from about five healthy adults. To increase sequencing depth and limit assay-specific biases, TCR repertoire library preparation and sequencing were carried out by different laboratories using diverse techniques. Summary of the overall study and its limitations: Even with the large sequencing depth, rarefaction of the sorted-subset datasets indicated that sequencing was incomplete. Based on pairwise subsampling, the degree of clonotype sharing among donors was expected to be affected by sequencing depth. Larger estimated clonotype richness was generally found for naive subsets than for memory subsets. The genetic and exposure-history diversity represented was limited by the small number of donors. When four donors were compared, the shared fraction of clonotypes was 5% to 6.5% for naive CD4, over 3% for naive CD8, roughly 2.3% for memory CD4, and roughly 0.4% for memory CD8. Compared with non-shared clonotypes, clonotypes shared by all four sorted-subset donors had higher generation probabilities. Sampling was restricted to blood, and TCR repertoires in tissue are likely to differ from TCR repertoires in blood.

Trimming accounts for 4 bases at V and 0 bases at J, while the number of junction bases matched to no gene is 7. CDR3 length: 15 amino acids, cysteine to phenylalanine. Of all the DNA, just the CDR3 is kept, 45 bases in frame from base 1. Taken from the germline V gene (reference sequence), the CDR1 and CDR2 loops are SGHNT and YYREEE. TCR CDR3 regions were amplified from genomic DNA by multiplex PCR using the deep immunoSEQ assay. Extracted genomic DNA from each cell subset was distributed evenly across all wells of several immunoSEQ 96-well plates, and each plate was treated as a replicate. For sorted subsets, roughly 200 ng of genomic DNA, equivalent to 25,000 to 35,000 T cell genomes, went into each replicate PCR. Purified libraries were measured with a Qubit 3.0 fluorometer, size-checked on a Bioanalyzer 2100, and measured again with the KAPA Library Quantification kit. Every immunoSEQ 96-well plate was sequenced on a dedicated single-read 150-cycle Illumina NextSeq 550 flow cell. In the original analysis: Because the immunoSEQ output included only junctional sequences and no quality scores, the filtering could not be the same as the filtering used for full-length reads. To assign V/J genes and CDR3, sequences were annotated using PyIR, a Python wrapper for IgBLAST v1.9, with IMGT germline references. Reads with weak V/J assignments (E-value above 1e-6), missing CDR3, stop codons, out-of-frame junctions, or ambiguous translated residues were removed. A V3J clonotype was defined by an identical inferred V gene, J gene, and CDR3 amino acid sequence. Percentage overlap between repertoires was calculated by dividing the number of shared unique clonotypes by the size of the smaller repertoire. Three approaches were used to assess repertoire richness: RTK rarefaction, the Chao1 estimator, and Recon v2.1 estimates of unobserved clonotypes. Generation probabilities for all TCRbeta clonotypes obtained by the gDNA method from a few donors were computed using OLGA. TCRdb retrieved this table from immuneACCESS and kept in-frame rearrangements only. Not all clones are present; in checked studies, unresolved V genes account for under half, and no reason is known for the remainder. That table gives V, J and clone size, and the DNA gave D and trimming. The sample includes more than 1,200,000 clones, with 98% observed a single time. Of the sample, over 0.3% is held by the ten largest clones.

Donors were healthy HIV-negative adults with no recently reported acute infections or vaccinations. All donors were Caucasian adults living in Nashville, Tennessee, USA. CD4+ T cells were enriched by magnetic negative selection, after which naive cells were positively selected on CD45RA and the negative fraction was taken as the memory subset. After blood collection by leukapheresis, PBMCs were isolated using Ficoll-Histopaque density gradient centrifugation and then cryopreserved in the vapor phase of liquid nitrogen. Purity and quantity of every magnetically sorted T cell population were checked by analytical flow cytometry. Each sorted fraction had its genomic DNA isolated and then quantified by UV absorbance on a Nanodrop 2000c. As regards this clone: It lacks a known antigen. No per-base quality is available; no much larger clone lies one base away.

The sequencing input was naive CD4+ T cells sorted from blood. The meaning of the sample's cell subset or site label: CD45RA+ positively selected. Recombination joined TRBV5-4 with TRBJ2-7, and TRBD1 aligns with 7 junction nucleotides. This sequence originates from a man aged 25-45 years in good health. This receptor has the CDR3 CASSERQGNSYEQYF. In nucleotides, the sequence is TGTGCCAGCAGCGAACGACAGGGAAACTCCTACGAGCAGTACTTC.